A selection of T cell receptor beta chains follows, all from one sample in a study of cytomegalovirus exposure and HLA in healthy donors. Repertoires were generated with immunoSEQ multiplex PCR, while TCRdb's copy carries only in-frame clones and drops some. This repertoire includes roughly 190,000 clones. The sequenced sample was PBMCs. These receptors were taken from a man aged 30 to 45 in good health and CMV-seronegative. CDR3s include the opening cysteine and the closing phenylalanine or tryptophan. The D gene is left open where the match is weak.

d_call j_call v_call cdr3_nt cdr3_aa
TRBD1 TRBJ1-1 TRBV11-2 TGTGCCAGCAGCCTGGGACAGGGTCTTCCTGAAGCTTTCTTT CASSLGQGLPEAFF
TRBD2 TRBJ2-1 TRBV13 TGTGCCAGCAGCCGGCTCGGGCGGGGGAACAACAATGAGCAGTTCTTC CASSRLGRGNNNEQFF
. TRBJ1-6 TRBV18 TGTGCCAGCTCACCGGGCAGGGGTGGTTCACCCCTCCACTTT CASSPGRGGSPLHF
. TRBJ1-1 TRBV6-7 TGTGCCAGCAGTTACAAGGTCCTACAGGGTCGGACTGAAGCTTTCTTT CASSYKVLQGRTEAFF
. TRBJ1-5 TRBV19 TGTGCCAGTAGTATTGAGATCAATCAGCCCCAGCATTTT CASSIEINQPQHF
TRBD1 TRBJ2-2 TRBV18 TGTGCCAGCTCCGGACAGGGGTCGAGGACCGGGGAGCTGTTTTTT CASSGQGSRTGELFF
. TRBJ2-1 TRBV5-5 TGTGCCAGCAGCTTGGGGTCGGGTTACAATGAGCAGTTCTTC CASSLGSGYNEQFF
. TRBJ1-2 TRBV7-8 TGTGCCAGCAGCTTAGATAACAGTAGAGCCTATGGCTACACCTTC CASSLDNSRAYGYTF
. TRBJ1-2 TRBV30 TGTGCCTGGCCCAACAGGGTGGATGGCTACACCTTC CAWPNRVDGYTF
. TRBJ2-2 TRBV7-7 TGTGCCAGCAGCTTAGTGGGGGGTTCGAACACCGGGGAGCTGTTTTTT CASSLVGGSNTGELFF
TRBD2 TRBJ2-2 TRBV5-6 TGTGCCAGCAGCTTGGCCAGGACTAGCGAGAACACCGGGGAGCTGTTTTTT CASSLARTSENTGELFF
. TRBJ1-4 TRBV25-1 TGTGCCAGCAGTGATCACCAGGGGAGTGAAAAACTGTTTTTT CASSDHQGSEKLFF
. TRBJ1-2 TRBV5-4 TGTGCCAGCAGCTTGTCGGGGGGAACCTATGGCTACACCTTC CASSLSGGTYGYTF
. TRBJ2-7 TRBV27 TGTGCCAGCAGTTTATCCGGGAGCTCCTACGAGCAGTACTTC CASSLSGSSYEQYF
TRBD1 TRBJ1-2 TRBV30 TGTGCCTGGAGGGGACAGGGTTACTATGGCTACACCTTC CAWRGQGYYGYTF
. TRBJ2-3 TRBV4-2 TGTGCCAGCAGCCAAGAGAAATCCGGGGGGCGGTCCACAGATACGCAGTATTTT CASSQEKSGGRSTDTQYF
TRBD1 TRBJ1-1 TRBV19 TGTGCCAGTAGTCCCCGGACAGGGTGGTTCGACCCTGAAGCTTTCTTT CASSPRTGWFDPEAFF
TRBD2 TRBJ2-5 TRBV7-9 TGTGCCAGCAGCTTAGGACTAGCGGGGCCGGAGACCCAGTACTTC CASSLGLAGPETQYF
. TRBJ1-1 TRBV10-1 TGCGCCATTCCTGGGGGGGTGAACACTGAAGCTTTCTTT CAIPGGVNTEAFF
. TRBJ1-5 TRBV27 TGTGCCAGCAGTTTTCGGGGGAAGAGCAATCAGCCCCAGCATTTT CASSFRGKSNQPQHF
. TRBJ1-4 TRBV19 TGTGCCAGTAGTTCCGGCGGGGGGCGGAATGAAAAACTGTTTTTT CASSSGGGRNEKLFF
. TRBJ1-4 TRBV7-8 TGTGCCAGCAGCTCAGACCAGCGAGTTAATGAAAAACTGTTTTTT CASSSDQRVNEKLFF
. TRBJ1-6 TRBV30 TGTGCCTGGAGTGAGAACCACAATTCACCTCTCCACTTT CAWSENHNSPLHF
TRBD2 TRBJ2-1 TRBV19 TGTGCCAGTAGTCAGCCGGGACTAGCTACCAATGAGCAGTTCTTC CASSQPGLATNEQFF
. TRBJ2-5 TRBV13 TGTGCCAGCAGTCCAGGGGGGCCAGAGACCCAGTACTTC CASSPGGPETQYF
TRBD2 TRBJ2-1 TRBV10-3 TGTGCCACCCGGGGGGGTTGGCATGAGCAGTTCTTC CATRGGWHEQFF
. TRBJ2-7 TRBV5-1 TGCGCCAGCAGCTTGGTTCCGGGAAATTCCTTGAGCTCCTACGAGCAGTACTTC CASSLVPGNSLSSYEQYF
TRBD2 TRBJ2-7 TRBV6-6 TGTGCCAGCAGTTACGGGTCGGGCGGGGGGCTCTACGAGCAGTACTTC CASSYGSGGGLYEQYF
TRBD2 TRBJ2-1 TRBV27 TGTGCCAGCAGTTTGGAAGCGGGAGGTGGATTAAATGAGCAGTTCTTC CASSLEAGGGLNEQFF
TRBD1 TRBJ1-2 TRBV4-1 TGCGCCAGCAGCCAAGACCCCGGGACAGGTAACAACTATGGCTACACCTTC CASSQDPGTGNNYGYTF
. TRBJ1-2 TRBV5-4 TGTGCCAGCCGCGGCCCCGGGATTAACTATGGCTACACCTTC CASRGPGINYGYTF
TRBD2 TRBJ2-6 TRBV9 TGTGCCAGCAGCCACACGGGGGGACCCGAAGGTTCTGGGGCCAACGTCCTGACTTTC CASSHTGGPEGSGANVLTF
. TRBJ2-5 TRBV30 TGTGCCTGGAGCAAGGACATTTTACAAGAGACCCAGTACTTC CAWSKDILQETQYF
TRBD2 TRBJ2-3 TRBV5-4 TGTGCCAGCAGCTTAGGGACTAGCGGCACAGATACGCAGTATTTT CASSLGTSGTDTQYF
. TRBJ2-7 TRBV27 TGTGCCAGCAGTGTTGACCTTAATGGGCCCCTCTACGAGCAGTACTTC CASSVDLNGPLYEQYF
. TRBJ2-7 TRBV28 TGTGCCAGCAGTCCCTCACAAAACCACGAGCAGTACTTC CASSPSQNHEQYF
. TRBJ2-3 TRBV6-4 TGTGCCAGCAGTGCCGACAGCTTTAGCACAGATACGCAGTATTTT CASSADSFSTDTQYF
. TRBJ1-4 TRBV5-1 TGCGCCAGCAGCTTGGGGCAGATGAATGAAAAACTGTTTTTT CASSLGQMNEKLFF
. TRBJ2-7 TRBV28 TGTGCCAGCAGTTCCGCCTCGGGGGAGGATTACGAGCAGTACTTC CASSSASGEDYEQYF